The T cell receptor (beta chain) described here comes from a study of response to subunit inactivated influenza vaccine. Germline V gives CDR1 SGHTA, CDR2 FQGNSA. This CDR3 is built from 15 residues. V was trimmed by 1 base and J by 1 base, leaving 7 bases between them. In its sample, this clonotype was seen a few times. TCRdb re-called the RT-PCR reads with MiXCR, one entry per CDR3 protein. The sample holds approximately 700,000 distinct CDR3 sequences, roughly 14% seen once. Material: PBMCs from blood, obtained about 14 days before vaccination. This chain joins TRBV7-2 and TRBJ2-2, with D perhaps TRBD1 (5 bases). The receptor's source is a man aged 45-60 years who received an inactivated influenza vaccine. CDR3 loop: CASSLVRENTGELFF. CDR3 bases: TGTGCCAGCAGCTTAGTCAGGGAGAACACCGGGGAGCTGTTTTTT.